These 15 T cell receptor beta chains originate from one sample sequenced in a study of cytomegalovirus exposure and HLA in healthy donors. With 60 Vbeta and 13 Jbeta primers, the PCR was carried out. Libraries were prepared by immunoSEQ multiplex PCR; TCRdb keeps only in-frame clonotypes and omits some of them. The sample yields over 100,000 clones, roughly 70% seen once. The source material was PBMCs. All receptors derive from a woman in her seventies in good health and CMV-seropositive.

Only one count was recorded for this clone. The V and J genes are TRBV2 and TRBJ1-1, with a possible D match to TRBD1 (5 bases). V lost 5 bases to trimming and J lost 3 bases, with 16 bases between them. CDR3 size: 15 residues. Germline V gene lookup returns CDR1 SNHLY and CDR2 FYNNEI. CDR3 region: CASSPPQGRYTEAFF. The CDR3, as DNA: TGTGCCAGCAGTCCACCCCAGGGAAGGTACACTGAAGCTTTCTTT.

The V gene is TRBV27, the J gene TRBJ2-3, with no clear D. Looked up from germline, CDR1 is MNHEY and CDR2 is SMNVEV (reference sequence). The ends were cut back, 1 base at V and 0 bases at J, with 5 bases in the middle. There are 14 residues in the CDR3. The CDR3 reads CASSLFTSTDTQYF. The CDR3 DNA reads TGTGCCAGCAGTTTATTTACTAGCACAGATACGCAGTATTTT.

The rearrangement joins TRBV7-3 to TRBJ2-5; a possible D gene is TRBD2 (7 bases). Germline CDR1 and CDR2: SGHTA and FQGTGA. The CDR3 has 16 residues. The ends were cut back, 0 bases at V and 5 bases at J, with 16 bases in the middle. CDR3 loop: CASSLTRAGAGETQYF. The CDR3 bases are TGTGCCAGCAGCTTAACGAGGGCGGGGGCGGGTGAGACCCAGTACTTC.

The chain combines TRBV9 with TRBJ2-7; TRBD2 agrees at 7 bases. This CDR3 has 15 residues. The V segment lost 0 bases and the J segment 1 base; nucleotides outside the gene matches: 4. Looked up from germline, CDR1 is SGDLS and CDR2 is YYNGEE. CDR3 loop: CASSVEPGGSYEQYF. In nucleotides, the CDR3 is TGTGCCAGCAGCGTAGAACCGGGGGGTTCCTACGAGCAGTACTTC. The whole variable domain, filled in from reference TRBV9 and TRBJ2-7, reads DSGVTQTPKHLITATGQRVTLRCSPRSGDLSVYWYQQSLDQGLQFLIQYYNGEERAKGNILERFSAQQFPDLHSELNLSSLELGDSALYFCASSVEPGGSYEQYFGPGTRLTVT.

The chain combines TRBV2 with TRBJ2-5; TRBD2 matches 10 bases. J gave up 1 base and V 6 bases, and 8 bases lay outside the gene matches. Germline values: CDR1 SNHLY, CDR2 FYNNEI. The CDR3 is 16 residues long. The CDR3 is CASSLIAGGPQETQYF. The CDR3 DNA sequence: TGTGCCAGCAGCCTAATAGCGGGGGGACCCCAAGAGACCCAGTACTTC.

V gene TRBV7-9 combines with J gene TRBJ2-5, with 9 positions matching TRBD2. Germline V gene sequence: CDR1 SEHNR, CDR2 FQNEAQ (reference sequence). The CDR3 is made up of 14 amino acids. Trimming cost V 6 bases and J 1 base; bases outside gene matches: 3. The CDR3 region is CASSVAGAQETQYF. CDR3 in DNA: TGTGCCAGCAGTGTAGCGGGGGCCCAAGAGACCCAGTACTTC.

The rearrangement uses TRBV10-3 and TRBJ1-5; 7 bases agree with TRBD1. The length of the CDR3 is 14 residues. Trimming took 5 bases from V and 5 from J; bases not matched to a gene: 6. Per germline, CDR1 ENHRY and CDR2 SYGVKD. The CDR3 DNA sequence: TGTGCCATCAGTCCCACAGGGGAAGATCAGCCCCAGCATTTT. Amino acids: CAISPTGEDQPQHF.

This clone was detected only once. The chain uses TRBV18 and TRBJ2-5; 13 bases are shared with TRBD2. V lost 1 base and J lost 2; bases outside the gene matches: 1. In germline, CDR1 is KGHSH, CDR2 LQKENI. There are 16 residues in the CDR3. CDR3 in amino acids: CASSPRLAGGQETQYF. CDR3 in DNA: TGTGCCAGCTCACCACGACTAGCGGGAGGACAAGAGACCCAGTACTTC.

As DNA, the CDR3 is TGCGCCAGCAGCTTGGGCGGATCTAATGAAAAACTGTTTTTT. Amino acid sequence: CASSLGGSNEKLFF. This chain links TRBV5-1 with TRBJ1-4, with D hard to call. V lost 0 bases and J lost 3, with 6 bases in between. In germline, CDR1 is SGHRS, CDR2 YFSETQ. The CDR3 runs 14 residues.

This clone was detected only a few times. CDR3 bases: TGTGCCAGCAGCTTAGATCTTTCTTATAGGGGTGAGCAGTTCTTC. Amino acids: CASSLDLSYRGEQFF. V usage is TRBV11-2 and J usage is TRBJ2-1; a possible D gene is TRBD1 (5 bases). V dropped 0 bases and J dropped 9 bases, with 15 bases sitting between them. Germline values: CDR1 SGHAT, CDR2 FQNNGV. The CDR3 is 15 residues long.

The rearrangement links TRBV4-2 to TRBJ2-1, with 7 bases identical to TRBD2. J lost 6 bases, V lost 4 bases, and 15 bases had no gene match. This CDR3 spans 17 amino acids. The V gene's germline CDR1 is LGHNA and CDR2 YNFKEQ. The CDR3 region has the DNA TGTGCCAGCAGCCTCGGCCCGACGGGGGGAACGAGCAATGAGCAGTTCTTC. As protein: CASSLGPTGGTSNEQFF.

CDR3 protein: CASSPQGSYEQYF. For the CDR3, the DNA is TGTGCCAGTAGCCCCCAGGGATCCTACGAGCAGTACTTC. The rearrangement links TRBV19 to TRBJ2-7; perhaps TRBD1 as D (5 bases). This CDR3 comprises 13 residues. Between the trimmed V and J ends, which lost 6 bases and 1 base, there was a span of 10 bases. CDR1 and CDR2 from the germline V gene are LNHDA and SQIVND (reference sequence).

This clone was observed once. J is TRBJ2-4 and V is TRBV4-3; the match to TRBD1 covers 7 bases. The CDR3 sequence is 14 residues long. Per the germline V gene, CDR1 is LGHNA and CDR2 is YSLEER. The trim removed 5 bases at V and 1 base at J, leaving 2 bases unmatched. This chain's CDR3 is CASSEGQAKNIQYF. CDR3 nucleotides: TGCGCCAGCAGCGAGGGACAGGCCAAAAACATTCAGTACTTC.

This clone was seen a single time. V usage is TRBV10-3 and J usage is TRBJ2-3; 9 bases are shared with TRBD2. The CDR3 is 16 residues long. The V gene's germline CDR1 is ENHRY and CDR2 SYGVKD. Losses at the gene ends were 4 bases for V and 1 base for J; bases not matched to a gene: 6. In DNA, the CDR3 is TGTGCCATCAGTGGGCGCGGCGGGGGGGGCACAGATACGCAGTATTTT. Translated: CAISGRGGGGTDTQYF.

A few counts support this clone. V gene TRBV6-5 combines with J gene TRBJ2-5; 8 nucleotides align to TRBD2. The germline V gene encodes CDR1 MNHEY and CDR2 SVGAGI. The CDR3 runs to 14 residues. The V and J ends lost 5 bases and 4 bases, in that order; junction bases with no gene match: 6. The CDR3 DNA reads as TGTGCCAGCAGTGACGGGGGGGCCGCAGAGACCCAGTACTTC. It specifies CASSDGGAAETQYF.